The 23 T cell receptor beta chains listed next were all sequenced from one sample in a study of blood T cell repertoires in COVID-19. The repertoire was sequenced with immunoSEQ multiplex PCR; TCRdb's copy has only in-frame clones and lacks some. The sample holds a few hundred thousand clones, approximately 90% seen once. The sequenced sample was PBMCs or T cells enriched from blood (not recorded which). These receptor sequences come from a woman under 40 who had recovered from COVID-19.

The V and J genes are TRBV19 and TRBJ2-1; 10 bases match TRBD2. The CDR3 has 15 residues. Unmatched junction bases numbered 6, after V lost 3 bases and J lost 7 bases. The germline V gene has CDR1 LNHDA and CDR2 SQIVND (reference sequence). In DNA, the CDR3 is TGTGCCAGTAGTATCTCGAGCGGGGGGGCTAATGAGCAGTTCTTC. Protein: CASSISSGGANEQFF.

V is TRBV30 and J is TRBJ2-1, with D unresolved. There are 12 residues in the CDR3. Germline V gene sequence: CDR1 GTSNPN, CDR2 SVGIG (reference sequence). The germline V and J ends were trimmed by 0 bases and 9 bases, with 9 bases remaining between them. In nucleotides, the CDR3 is TGTGCCTGGAGTGTACCCACACCTGAGCAGTTCTTC. Its protein is CAWSVPTPEQFF.

This clone was seen only once. The chain employs TRBV27 and TRBJ1-2; possible D gene TRBD1, 5 bases. Per the germline V gene, CDR1 is MNHEY and CDR2 is SMNVEV (reference sequence). V gave up 4 bases and J gave up 0 bases, with 15 bases separating them. The CDR3 loop spans 16 amino acids. The CDR3: CASSSYWTHTNYGYTF. The CDR3 DNA sequence: TGTGCCAGCAGTTCCTACTGGACACATACTAACTATGGCTACACCTTC.

The chain combines TRBV7-6 with TRBJ2-3; D may be TRBD1 (6 bases). Trimming took 3 bases from V and 2 from J, leaving 12 bases between them. The CDR3 contains 15 residues. CDR1 and CDR2 (germline): SGHVS, FNYEAQ. Here the CDR3 DNA reads TGTGCCAGCAGCTTTCAGCAGGGGCCCACAGATACGCAGTATTTT. This sequence encodes CASSFQQGPTDTQYF.

The rearrangement joins TRBV7-8 to TRBJ2-1, with 7 nucleotides matching TRBD1. The CDR3 totals 17 residues. The ends lost 2 bases at V and 1 base at J; junction bases unmatched: 8. In germline, CDR1 is SGHVS, CDR2 FQNEAQ. The CDR3 coding sequence is TGTGCCAGCAGCTTATACGTGAGGGACAGTTCCTACAATGAGCAGTTCTTC. Amino acid sequence: CASSLYVRDSSYNEQFF.

This chain joins TRBV5-5 and TRBJ1-4; no clear D. Germline values: CDR1 SGHKS, CDR2 YYEKEE (reference sequence). Deletions cut 4 bases from V and 8 bases from J, with 21 bases between. CDR3 length: 16 amino acids. This CDR3 reads CASSQWIPERAEKLFF. CDR3 DNA: TGTGCCAGCAGCCAATGGATTCCCGAGCGGGCGGAAAAACTGTTTTTT.

This chain uses TRBV18 with TRBJ1-1, with D maybe TRBD1 (6 bases). There are 16 residues in the CDR3. Germline V lookup: CDR1 KGHSH, CDR2 LQKENI. With 1 base removed from V and 3 bases from J, the gap between germline ends came to 15 bases. This CDR3 is CASSPQQGIVDTEAFF. The CDR3 bases are TGTGCCAGCTCACCACAACAGGGCATCGTTGACACTGAAGCTTTCTTT.

V and J are TRBV10-3 and TRBJ1-2; no reliable D call. V lost 3 bases and J lost 7, with 9 bases in between. CDR1 and CDR2 (germline): ENHRY, SYGVKD. The CDR3 is 12 amino acids. CDR3 nucleotide sequence: TGTGCCATCAGTGATCGGGGAGGTGGCTACACCTTC. Translating gives CAISDRGGGYTF.

This clone was found once. CDR3 DNA sequence: TGTGCCAGCAGTTACTCGATAGGGGCGCGGGGCACTGAAGCTTTCTTT. Translated, it gives CASSYSIGARGTEAFF. The V and J genes are TRBV6-5 and TRBJ1-1, with a tentative D call TRBD1 (5 bases). V was cut by 0 bases and J by 4 bases, with 15 bases left in between. The CDR3 is 16 residues long. Germline V gene data show CDR1 as MNHEY and CDR2 as SVGAGI.

The sample holds a few counts of this clone. The chain has TRBV5-4 and TRBJ2-7, with 7 bases identical to TRBD2. The CDR3 is 14 residues long. With 1 base clipped from V and 1 base from J, the junction kept 2 bases outside the gene matches. In germline, CDR1 is SGHNT, CDR2 YYREEE (reference sequence). Written as DNA, the CDR3 is TGTGCCAGCAGCTTGAGGGAGGGTTCCTACGAGCAGTACTTC. This encodes CASSLREGSYEQYF.

The chain couples TRBV5-8 to TRBJ1-5; D not resolved. Deletions cut 0 bases from V and 1 base from J, with 8 bases between. CDR3 length: 15 residues. The germline CDR1 and CDR2 sequences are SGHTS and YDEGEE. This chain's CDR3 is CASSLGTESNQPQHF. The CDR3 region has the DNA TGTGCCAGCAGCTTGGGAACAGAAAGCAATCAGCCCCAGCATTTT.

The chain links TRBV20-1 to TRBJ1-2, with 8 bases lining up with TRBD1. CDR1 DFQATT and CDR2 SNEGSKA come from the germline V gene (reference sequence). Trimming removed 6 bases from V and 8 bases from J; junction bases left unmatched: 5. This CDR3 region has 11 residues. For the CDR3, the DNA is TGCAGTGCGATCAGGGGGCGAGGCTACACCTTC. This translates into CSAIRGRGYTF.

This sequence joins TRBV15 and TRBJ2-3; 7 bases line up with TRBD2. Per the germline V gene, CDR1 is LNHNV and CDR2 is YYDKDF (reference sequence). V shed 5 bases and J 1 base; nucleotides not matched to a gene: 12. The CDR3 sequence is 17 residues long. The CDR3 reads CATSGRGGGDRTDTQYF. CDR3 nucleotides: TGTGCCACCAGCGGGAGGGGAGGCGGGGATCGCACAGATACGCAGTATTTT.

This chain joins TRBV5-1 and TRBJ2-1, with 8 positions matching TRBD1. V shed 0 bases, J shed 6 bases, and the junction held 5 bases outside the gene matches. Germline CDR1 is SGHRS and CDR2 is YFSETQ. The CDR3 sequence is 15 residues long. CDR3: CASSLATGVFNEQFF. The CDR3 bases are TGCGCCAGCAGCTTGGCGACAGGGGTTTTCAATGAGCAGTTCTTC.

The gene calls are TRBV6-1 and TRBJ2-3, with 15 bases that match TRBD2. The CDR3 is 16 amino acids. CDR1 and CDR2 (germline): MNHNS, SASEGT. Trimming cost V 4 bases and J 7 bases; bases outside gene matches: 6. CDR3 sequence: CASSAGLAGGPYTQYF. The CDR3 DNA follows: TGTGCCAGCAGTGCAGGACTAGCGGGGGGGCCATATACGCAGTATTTT.

The rearrangement links TRBV9 to TRBJ1-2; TRBD1 agrees at 8 bases. The CDR3 consists of 16 residues. J gave up 0 bases and V 4 bases, and 8 bases lay outside the gene matches. CDR1 SGDLS and CDR2 YYNGEE come from the germline V gene. The CDR3 protein is CASSTRDRPSNYGYTF. DNA of the CDR3: TGTGCCAGCAGCACCCGGGACAGGCCCTCTAACTATGGCTACACCTTC. Based on the CDR3 plus reference TRBV9 and TRBJ1-2, the full variable domain is DSGVTQTPKHLITATGQRVTLRCSPRSGDLSVYWYQQSLDQGLQFLIQYYNGEERAKGNILERFSAQQFPDLHSELNLSSLELGDSALYFCASSTRDRPSNYGYTFGSGTRLTVV.

Only one count was recorded for this clone. The V call is TRBV29-1, the J call TRBJ1-1; tentative D call: TRBD1 (6 bases). The length of the CDR3 is 13 residues. From germline, CDR1 is SQVTM and CDR2 ANQGSEA. The germline V and J ends were trimmed by 6 bases and 4 bases, with 15 bases remaining between them. CDR3 sequence reads: CSVAGGGGTEAFF. Here the CDR3 DNA reads TGCAGCGTAGCTGGCGGGGGCGGCACTGAAGCTTTCTTT.

This clone was detected only once. V gene TRBV11-2 combines with J gene TRBJ1-1; 7 nucleotides line up with TRBD1. Germline lookup yields CDR1 SGHAT and CDR2 FQNNGV. The CDR3 has 14 residues. J lost 4 bases, V lost 4 bases, and 6 bases had no gene match. The chain's CDR3 is CASSSTGFSTEAFF. For the CDR3, the DNA is TGTGCCAGCAGCTCGACAGGGTTCTCCACTGAAGCTTTCTTT.

The V and J genes are TRBV29-1 and TRBJ1-1; possibly TRBD1 for D (5 bases). V was cut by 6 bases and J by 6 bases, with 11 bases left in between. This CDR3 comprises 11 residues. Germline V gene lookup returns CDR1 SQVTM and CDR2 ANQGSEA. Written as DNA, the CDR3 is TGCAGCGTGGGGCGCTTACCTGAAGCTTTCTTT. This sequence encodes CSVGRLPEAFF.

The CDR3 region is CASGRDRAYNEQFF. DNA of the CDR3: TGTGCCAGCGGCCGGGACAGAGCCTACAATGAGCAGTTCTTC. This chain joins TRBV6-5 and TRBJ2-1; TRBD1 matches 7 bases. Germline lookup yields CDR1 MNHEY and CDR2 SVGAGI. CDR3 size: 14 residues. J lost 2 bases, V lost 8 bases, and 6 bases had no gene match.

This chain links TRBV7-2 with TRBJ1-1; D is unclear. Trimming pared 5 bases from V and 1 base from J, leaving 14 bases between. The CDR3 sequence is 15 residues long. The germline V gene encodes CDR1 SGHTA and CDR2 FQGNSA. CDR3 nucleotides: TGTGCCAGCAGCCCACCATTCAGGCAGAACACTGAAGCTTTCTTT. The encoded protein is CASSPPFRQNTEAFF.

The chain carries TRBV7-9 and TRBJ1-1; D call uncertain. This CDR3 is built from 13 residues. With 0 bases removed from V and 7 bases from J, the gap between germline ends came to 9 bases. Germline CDR1 reads SEHNR; CDR2 reads FQNEAQ (reference sequence). As DNA, the CDR3 is TGTGCCAGCAGCTTAGCGCGAGATGGTGAAGCTTTCTTT. Residues: CASSLARDGEAFF.

The rearrangement links TRBV30 to TRBJ2-3; D is possibly TRBD2 (7 bases). The ends were cut back, 0 bases at V and 5 bases at J, with 15 bases in the middle. There are 15 residues in the CDR3. CDR1 is GTSNPN and CDR2 is SVGIG in the germline V gene (reference sequence). The CDR3 nucleotides are TGTGCCTGGAGTGTGGAGGGGGGGCATAGAGATACGCAGTATTTT. This gives the protein CAWSVEGGHRDTQYF.